Listed here are 24 T cell receptor beta chains from one sample, sequenced in a study of shared clonotypes between healthy human individuals. TCRdb's copy holds only in-frame clones and misses some; the assay was immunoSEQ multiplex PCR. The data contain around 2.3 million clones, approximately 96% of them singletons. Sequenced material: naive CD4+ T cells sorted from blood. Indicated subset: CD45RA+ positively selected. These receptors were taken from a man between 18 and 35 years old in good health.

The chain combines TRBV2 with TRBJ1-2; 9 bases match TRBD1. The CDR3 covers 13 residues. CDR1 is SNHLY and CDR2 is FYNNEI in the germline V gene. Losses at the gene ends were 5 bases for V and 7 bases for J; bases not matched to a gene: 5. The chain's CDR3 is CASSSEQGAGYTF. The CDR3 DNA reads TGTGCCAGCAGTTCCGAACAGGGGGCTGGCTACACCTTC.

This rearrangement joins TRBV19 to TRBJ2-7; D assignment may be TRBD1 or TRBD2 (5 bases each). In germline, CDR1 is LNHDA, CDR2 SQIVND (reference sequence). This CDR3 has 15 amino acids. Trimming removed 1 base from V and 1 base from J, with 11 bases in between. CDR3 protein: CASSIGPGPSYEQYF. As DNA, the CDR3 is TGTGCCAGTAGTATAGGCCCGGGACCATCCTACGAGCAGTACTTC.

This chain connects TRBV6-5 to TRBJ2-7, with 7 bases that match TRBD2. Trimming cost V 5 bases and J 4 bases; bases outside gene matches: 11. Germline CDR1 MNHEY, CDR2 SVGAGI. The CDR3 spans 15 residues. The CDR3 region has the DNA TGTGCCAGCAGTCCTGTTGGACTAGGTGGTTACGAGCAGTACTTC. Residues: CASSPVGLGGYEQYF.

Note on this clone: The same CDR3 arises from other DNA sequences in this sample as well. The DNA of the CDR3 is TGTGCCATCAGTGGGGGCGGACCTTCCTACAATGAGCAGTTCTTC. Protein sequence: CAISGGGPSYNEQFF. The genes are TRBV10-3 and TRBJ2-1; D may be TRBD1 (5 bases). CDR1 is ENHRY and CDR2 is SYGVKD in the germline V gene. The CDR3 has 15 residues. V was trimmed by 4 bases and J by 1 base, leaving 11 bases between them.

The rearrangement links TRBV12-5 to TRBJ2-7; 8 bases are a match to TRBD1. This CDR3 has 13 amino acids. V lost 6 bases and J lost 5; bases outside the gene matches: 6. Per the germline V gene, CDR1 is LGHNT and CDR2 is FRNRAP. CDR3 DNA sequence: TGTGCTAGTGGGTGGGACAGGAGCGACGAGCAGTACTTC. Encoded protein: CASGWDRSDEQYF.

The V gene is TRBV11-3, the J gene TRBJ2-2, with TRBD2 matching 13 bases. Germline V gene sequence: CDR1 SGHNT, CDR2 YENEEA. The J segment lost 7 bases and the V segment lost 0 bases, leaving 5 bases of the junction unmatched. The CDR3 has 17 amino acids. The CDR3 DNA sequence: TGTGCCAGCAGCTTAGATTGGACTAGCGGGGGAAGCGGGGAGCTGTTTTTT. It specifies CASSLDWTSGGSGELFF.

As for this clone: Other DNA sequences of this sample code for an identical CDR3. This chain joins TRBV7-9 and TRBJ1-5, with TRBD1 identical over 10 bases. In germline, CDR1 is SEHNR, CDR2 FQNEAQ (reference sequence). This CDR3 has 15 residues. V lost 4 bases to trimming and J lost 2 bases; unmatched junction nucleotides: 2. The CDR3 sequence is CASSSGTGGNQPQHF. The CDR3 bases are TGTGCCAGCAGCTCCGGGACAGGGGGCAATCAGCCCCAGCATTTT.

The chain recombines TRBV9 with TRBJ2-5; 12 positions match TRBD2. The trim removed 4 bases at V and 7 bases at J, leaving 23 bases unmatched. The CDR3 has 20 amino acids. Germline CDR1 and CDR2: SGDLS and YYNGEE. CDR3 DNA sequence: TGTGCCAGCAGCTTAGACCGACAGTCACTAGCGGGAGGATCCAGAGGGACCCAGTACTTC. Translated, it gives CASSLDRQSLAGGSRGTQYF.

As regards this clone: Other DNA sequences in this sample translate to the same CDR3. The rearrangement uses TRBV18 and TRBJ2-1; the match to TRBD1 covers 10 bases. Germline V gives CDR1 KGHSH, CDR2 LQKENI. This CDR3 has 15 residues. V shed 3 bases and J 4 bases; nucleotides not matched to a gene: 3. The CDR3 nucleotides read TGTGCCAGCTCACCCGACAGGGGGCAATACAATGAGCAGTTCTTC. The encoded protein is CASSPDRGQYNEQFF.

Turning to this clone: The sample holds other DNA sequences that translate to the same CDR3. This chain joins TRBV7-2 and TRBJ2-7; TRBD1 agrees at 9 bases. Germline V gene data show CDR1 as SGHTA and CDR2 as FQGNSA. The J segment lost 1 base and the V segment lost 0 bases, leaving 1 base of the junction unmatched. This CDR3 region has 15 residues. The CDR3 is CASSLAGTGSYEQYF. Here the CDR3 DNA reads TGTGCCAGCAGCTTAGCTGGGACAGGGTCCTACGAGCAGTACTTC.

The chain links TRBV2 to TRBJ1-5; TRBD1 is a possible D gene (5 bases). The CDR3 runs 13 residues. The ends were cut back, 7 bases at V and 9 bases at J, with 16 bases in the middle. The germline gives CDR1 SNHLY, CDR2 FYNNEI. The CDR3 bases are TGTGCCAGCAATCCGGGGTCCCAGGGGCCCCAGCATTTT. As protein: CASNPGSQGPQHF.

V is TRBV15 and J is TRBJ1-2, with 7 bases aligning to TRBD1. CDR3 size: 13 residues. V dropped 6 bases and J dropped 8; count of bases not matched to a gene: 9. Germline CDR1 reads LNHNV; CDR2 reads YYDKDF (reference sequence). The CDR3 here is CATRQDRERGYTF. Written as DNA, the CDR3 is TGTGCCACCAGACAAGACAGGGAGCGGGGCTACACCTTC.

This chain uses TRBV6-1 with TRBJ1-2, with 7 bases aligning to TRBD1. This CDR3 region has 13 residues. V dropped 7 bases and J dropped 7; count of bases not matched to a gene: 9. Looked up from germline, CDR1 is MNHNS and CDR2 is SASEGT. The CDR3 sequence: CASTPGTVRGYTF. CDR3 sequence (DNA): TGTGCCAGCACCCCCGGGACAGTGCGTGGCTACACCTTC.

The chain recombines TRBV21-1 with TRBJ2-3; the table calls TRBD2, which could not be checked here. TRBV21-1 is labeled a pseudogene. The CDR3 runs to 20 residues. The CDR3 loop reads CASSETGCGTSDGCTDTQYF. Here the CDR3 DNA reads TGTGCCAGCAGCGAAACGGGTTGCGGGACTAGCGATGGTTGTACAGATACGCAGTATTTT.

The J gene is TRBJ2-1, the V gene TRBV10-3; D is undetermined. V was shortened by 2 bases and J by 9 bases, with 8 bases between the two germline ends. Germline lookup yields CDR1 ENHRY and CDR2 SYGVKD. CDR3 size: 12 residues. CDR3 in amino acids: CAISEGITEQFF. CDR3 bases: TGTGCCATCAGTGAGGGCATCACTGAGCAGTTCTTC.

The genes are TRBV7-2 and TRBJ2-5; D not certain. V was clipped by 6 bases and J by 9 bases, with 14 bases between them. The CDR3 runs to 12 residues. Germline values: CDR1 SGHTA, CDR2 FQGNSA. The CDR3 here is CASRADLPPQYF. In nucleotides, the CDR3 is TGTGCCAGCAGGGCCGATCTCCCCCCCCAGTACTTC.

This chain's CDR3 is CASSPTEGVATEAFF. DNA of the CDR3: TGCGCCAGCAGCCCAACAGAGGGGGTAGCGACTGAAGCTTTCTTT. The chain combines TRBV4-1 with TRBJ1-1; the D gene is possibly TRBD1 (6 bases). CDR1 is MGHRA and CDR2 is YSYEKL in the germline V gene. Trimming took off 4 bases at V and 5 bases at J, with 17 bases between the two ends. CDR3 size: 15 residues.

The chain carries TRBV18 and TRBJ1-5, with 7 bases lining up with TRBD1. After removal of 6 bases from V and 1 base from J, the junction contained 9 bases not matched to a gene. Per germline, CDR1 KGHSH and CDR2 LQKENI. This CDR3 spans 16 amino acids. CDR3 nucleotides: TGTGCCAGCTCTCAACAGGGGCCCGGGAGCAATCAGCCCCAGCATTTT. It is translated as CASSQQGPGSNQPQHF.

The rearrangement uses TRBV9 and TRBJ2-2; no clear D gene. Per germline, CDR1 SGDLS and CDR2 YYNGEE. V dropped 4 bases and J dropped 1 base, with 14 bases sitting between them. The CDR3 totals 16 residues. CDR3 nucleotide sequence: TGTGCCAGCAGCCGCACGGAGTTGAAGAACACCGGGGAGCTGTTTTTT. This codes for CASSRTELKNTGELFF. Combining the CDR3 with reference TRBV9 and TRBJ2-2 gives the whole variable domain DSGVTQTPKHLITATGQRVTLRCSPRSGDLSVYWYQQSLDQGLQFLIQYYNGEERAKGNILERFSAQQFPDLHSELNLSSLELGDSALYFCASSRTELKNTGELFFGEGSRLTVL.

The chain couples TRBV7-2 to TRBJ2-7, with a possible D match to TRBD2 (6 bases). Trimming pared 5 bases from V and 3 bases from J, leaving 14 bases between. Germline loops: CDR1 SGHTA, CDR2 FQGNSA. The CDR3 is made up of 14 amino acids. CDR3 region: CASSPEAGFYEQYF. Here the CDR3 DNA reads TGTGCCAGCAGCCCAGAGGCGGGGTTCTACGAGCAGTACTTC.

The chain combines TRBV10-1 with TRBJ1-1; 7 nucleotides agree with TRBD1. Losses at the gene ends were 5 bases for V and 5 bases for J; bases not matched to a gene: 5. The CDR3 is 13 residues long. Germline assignment: CDR1 WNHNN and CDR2 SYGVQD (reference sequence). CDR3 amino acids: CASSTTGRTEAFF. The CDR3 DNA is TGCGCCAGCAGTACGACAGGGAGAACTGAAGCTTTCTTT.

The chain couples TRBV7-9 to TRBJ1-6; a possible D gene is TRBD1 (5 bases). V lost 2 bases, J lost 9 bases, and 8 bases lay in between. Germline V gives CDR1 SEHNR, CDR2 FQNEAQ (reference sequence). The CDR3 consists of 13 residues. CDR3 in DNA: TGTGCCAGCAGCTTACCGCAGGGTTCACCCCTCCACTTT. Translation: CASSLPQGSPLHF.

The V gene is TRBV28, the J gene TRBJ2-3; 8 nucleotides line up with TRBD2. CDR1 is MDHEN, CDR2 SYDVKM, per germline. The CDR3 length is 14 residues. Trimming took 5 bases from V and 5 from J; bases not matched to a gene: 6. CDR3 amino acids: CASSRREVGDTQYF. In DNA form, the CDR3 reads TGTGCCAGCAGTAGGCGGGAGGTGGGAGATACGCAGTATTTT.

This rearrangement joins TRBV10-3 to TRBJ1-5; 7 positions agree with TRBD1. J gave up 6 bases and V 7 bases, and 9 bases lay outside the gene matches. Germline V gene data show CDR1 as ENHRY and CDR2 as SYGVKD. This CDR3 is 14 amino acids long. The CDR3 sequence is CAIKEGAPGQPQHF. CDR3 coding DNA: TGTGCCATCAAGGAGGGGGCGCCGGGTCAGCCCCAGCATTTT.